This TCR beta chain was recovered during a study of blood T cell repertoires in COVID-19. Study summary: From the United States, Italy and Spain came samples of acute and convalescent COVID-19. Sources were T cells, B-cell-depleted T cells, or PBMCs; the material itself was cDNA or gDNA.

The CDR3 covers 15 residues. Per germline, CDR1 ENHRY and CDR2 SYGVKD. V was clipped by 5 bases and J by 7 bases; unmatched bases: 9. This clone came up a few times. Authors' data handling: Reference gene primer amplification yielded estimated nucleated cell counts. Clones were sequenced by immunoSEQ multiplex PCR, and TCRdb holds only the in-frame ones, with some missing. V and J calls and clone size are copied from that table; D and trimming were computed from the DNA. The table includes approximately 49,000 clones, roughly 84% detected once. The source of this sequence is a man between 45 and 60 years old with acute or convalescent COVID-19. V and J are TRBV10-3 and TRBJ1-4, with 8 bases lining up with TRBD1. The sample consisted of peripheral blood. The CDR3 sequence is CAISYSGGAGEKLFF. In nucleotides, the CDR3 is TGTGCCATCAGTTACTCAGGGGGCGCGGGTGAAAAACTGTTTTTT.